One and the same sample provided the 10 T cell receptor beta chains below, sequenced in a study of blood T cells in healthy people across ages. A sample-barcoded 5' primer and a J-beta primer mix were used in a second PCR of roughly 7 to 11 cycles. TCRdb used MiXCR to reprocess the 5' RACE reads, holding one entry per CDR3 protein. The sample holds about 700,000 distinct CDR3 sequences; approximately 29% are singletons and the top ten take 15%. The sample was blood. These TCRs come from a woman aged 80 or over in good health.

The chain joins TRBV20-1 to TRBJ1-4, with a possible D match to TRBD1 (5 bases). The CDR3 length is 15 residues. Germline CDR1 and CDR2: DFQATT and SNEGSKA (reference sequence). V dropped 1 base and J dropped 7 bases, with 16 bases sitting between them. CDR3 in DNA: TGCAGTGCTAGAGGGCGCAGAACTCAGGGTGAAAAACTGTTTTTT. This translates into CSARGRRTQGEKLFF.

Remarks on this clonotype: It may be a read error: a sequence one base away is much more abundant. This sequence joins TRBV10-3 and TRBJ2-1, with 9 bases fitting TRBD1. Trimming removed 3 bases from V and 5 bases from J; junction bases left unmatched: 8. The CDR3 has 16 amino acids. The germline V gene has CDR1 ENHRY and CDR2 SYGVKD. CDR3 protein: CAISDLDRGSDNEQFF. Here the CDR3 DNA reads TGTGCCATCAGTGACCTCGACAGGGGGTCGGACAATGAGCAGTTCTTC.

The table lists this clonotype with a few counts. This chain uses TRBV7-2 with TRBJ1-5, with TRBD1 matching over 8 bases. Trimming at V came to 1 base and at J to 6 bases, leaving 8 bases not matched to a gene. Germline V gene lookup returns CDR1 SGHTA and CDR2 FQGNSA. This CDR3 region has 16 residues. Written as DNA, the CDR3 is TGTGCCAGCAGCTTAGTACCCGGGACAGGTGGTCAGCCCCAGCATTTT. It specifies CASSLVPGTGGQPQHF.

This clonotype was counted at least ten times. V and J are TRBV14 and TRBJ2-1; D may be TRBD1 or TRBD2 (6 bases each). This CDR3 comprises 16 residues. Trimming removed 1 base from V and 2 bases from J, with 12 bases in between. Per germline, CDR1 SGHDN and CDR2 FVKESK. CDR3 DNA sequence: TGTGCCAGCAGCCAAGCGGGGGCGGGAACCTACAATGAGCAGTTCTTC. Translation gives CASSQAGAGTYNEQFF.

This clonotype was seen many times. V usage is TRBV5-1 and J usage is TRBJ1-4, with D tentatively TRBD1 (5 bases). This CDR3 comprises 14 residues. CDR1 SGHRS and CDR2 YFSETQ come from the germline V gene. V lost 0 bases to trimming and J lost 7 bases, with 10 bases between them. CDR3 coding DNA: TGCGCCAGCAGCTTGGCCGGCAGGGTTGAAAAACTGTTTTTT. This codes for CASSLAGRVEKLFF.

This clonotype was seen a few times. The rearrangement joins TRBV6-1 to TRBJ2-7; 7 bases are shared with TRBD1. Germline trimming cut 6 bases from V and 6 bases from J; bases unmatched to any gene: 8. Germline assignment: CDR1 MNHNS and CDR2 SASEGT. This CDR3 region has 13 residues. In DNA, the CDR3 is TGTGCCAGCAGCCGTACAGGGGTAAGCGAGCAGTACTTC. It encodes CASSRTGVSEQYF.

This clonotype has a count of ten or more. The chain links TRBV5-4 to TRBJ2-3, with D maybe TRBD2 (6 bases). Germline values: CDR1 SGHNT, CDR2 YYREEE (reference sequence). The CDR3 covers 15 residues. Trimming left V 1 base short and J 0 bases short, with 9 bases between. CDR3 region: CASSLPGESTDTQYF. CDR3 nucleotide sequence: TGTGCCAGCAGCTTGCCGGGGGAAAGCACAGATACGCAGTATTTT.

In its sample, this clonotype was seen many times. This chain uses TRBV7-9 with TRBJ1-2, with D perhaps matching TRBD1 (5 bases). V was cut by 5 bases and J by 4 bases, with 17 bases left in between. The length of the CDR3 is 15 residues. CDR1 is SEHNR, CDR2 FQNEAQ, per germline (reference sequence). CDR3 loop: CASSPPDRPTYGYTF. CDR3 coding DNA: TGTGCCAGCAGCCCACCAGACAGACCCACCTATGGCTACACCTTC.

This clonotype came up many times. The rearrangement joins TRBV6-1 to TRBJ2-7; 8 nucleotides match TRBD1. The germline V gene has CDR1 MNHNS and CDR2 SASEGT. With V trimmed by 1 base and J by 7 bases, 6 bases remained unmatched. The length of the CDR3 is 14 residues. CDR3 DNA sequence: TGTGCCAGCAGTGAAGGACAGGGGCGGCGGGAGCAGTACTTC. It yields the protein CASSEGQGRREQYF.

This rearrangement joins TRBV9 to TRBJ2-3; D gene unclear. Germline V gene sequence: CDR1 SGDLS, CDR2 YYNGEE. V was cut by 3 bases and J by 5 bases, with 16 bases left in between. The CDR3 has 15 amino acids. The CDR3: CASSASRPQRDTQYF. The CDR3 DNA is TGTGCCAGCAGCGCTTCCCGGCCCCAGAGAGATACGCAGTATTTT.